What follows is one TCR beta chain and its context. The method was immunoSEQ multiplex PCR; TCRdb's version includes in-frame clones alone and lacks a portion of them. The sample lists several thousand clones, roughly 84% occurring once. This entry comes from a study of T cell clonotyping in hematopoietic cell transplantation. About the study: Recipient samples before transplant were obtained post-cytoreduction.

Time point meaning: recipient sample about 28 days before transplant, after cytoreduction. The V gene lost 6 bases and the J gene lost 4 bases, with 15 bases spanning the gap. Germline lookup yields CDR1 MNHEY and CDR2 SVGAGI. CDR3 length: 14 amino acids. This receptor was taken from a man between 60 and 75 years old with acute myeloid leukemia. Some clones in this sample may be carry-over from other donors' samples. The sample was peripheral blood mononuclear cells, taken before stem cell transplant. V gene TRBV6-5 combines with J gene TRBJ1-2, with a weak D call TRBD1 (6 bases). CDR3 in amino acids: CASRGGRGIYGYTF. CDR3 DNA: TGTGCCAGCAGAGGGGGGCGGGGAATCTATGGCTACACCTTC.